This T cell receptor beta chain was identified in a study of blood T cell repertoires in COVID-19. Study details: PBMCs, B-cell-depleted T cells, or T cells were the source of the cDNA or gDNA that made up the material.

This CDR3 is 13 amino acids long. J gave up 5 bases and V 6 bases, and 7 bases lay outside the gene matches. The germline gives CDR1 SQVTM, CDR2 ANQGSEA. Repertoires were generated with immunoSEQ multiplex PCR, while TCRdb's copy carries only in-frame clones and drops some. The top ten hold under 9.5% of the sample, which has fewer than 200,000 clones, 85% seen once. The genes are TRBV29-1 and TRBJ2-7; 10 bases fit TRBD2. Material: peripheral blood. The source of this sequence is a woman in her sixties or seventies with acute or convalescent COVID-19. This CDR3 is CSVASGRYDEQYF. The DNA of the CDR3 is TGCAGCGTCGCTAGCGGGAGATACGACGAGCAGTACTTC.